Below, 8 T cell receptor beta chains from the same sample are listed, as sequenced in a study of shared clonotypes between healthy human individuals. Some clones are missing from TCRdb's copy, which holds only in-frame ones; the method was immunoSEQ multiplex PCR. Of about 490,000 clones listed, 70% to 80% are singletons. The specimen sequenced was PBMCs. The receptors were gathered from a middle-aged woman in good health. Some clones in this sample may be carry-over from other donors' samples.

This clone came up a few times. The chain combines TRBV10-2 with TRBJ1-2; 9 bases align to TRBD1. CDR1 is WSHSY, CDR2 SAAADI, per germline. This CDR3 is 14 amino acids long. The V segment lost 3 bases and the J segment 8 bases; nucleotides outside the gene matches: 7. CDR3 loop: CASSDGTGSKGYTF. CDR3 nucleotide sequence: TGCGCCAGCAGTGACGGGACAGGGTCGAAAGGCTACACCTTC.

This chain connects TRBV15 to TRBJ2-5; D might be TRBD1 (5 bases). CDR1 and CDR2 (germline): LNHNV, YYDKDF (reference sequence). CDR3 length equals 14 residues. Trimming removed 0 bases from V and 5 bases from J, with 10 bases in between. For the CDR3, the DNA is TGTGCCACCAGCAGAGAAGGACATAGCGAGACCCAGTACTTC. It encodes CATSREGHSETQYF. Together with reference TRBV15 and TRBJ2-5, the CDR3 gives the full variable domain: DAMVIQNPRYQVTQFGKPVTLSCSQTLNHNVMYWYQQKSSQAPKLLFHYYDKDFNNEADTPDNFQSRRPNTSFCFLDIRSPGLGDTAMYLCATSREGHSETQYFGPGTRLLVL.

This chain uses TRBV30 with TRBJ1-2, with 7 bases aligning to TRBD1. The CDR3 loop spans 15 amino acids. Germline lookup yields CDR1 GTSNPN and CDR2 SVGIG (reference sequence). V was pared by 2 bases and J by 4 bases, with 10 bases of the junction left unmatched. CDR3 coding DNA: TGTGCCTGGAGTACCGGGGCAGGGGGGTTCTATGGCTACACCTTC. It yields the protein CAWSTGAGGFYGYTF.

The gene calls are TRBV19 and TRBJ2-2; TRBD2 is a possible D gene (6 bases). Between the trimmed V and J ends, which lost 4 bases and 5 bases, there was a span of 17 bases. The CDR3 has 16 amino acids. The germline V gene encodes CDR1 LNHDA and CDR2 SQIVND (reference sequence). The CDR3 DNA sequence: TGTGCCAGTAGTACCCACTCGGGGGTCGGGACCGGGGAGCTGTTTTTT. Residues: CASSTHSGVGTGELFF.

Notes on this clone: Since a far larger clone is one base different, this is likely a read error. This chain joins TRBV20-1 and TRBJ2-5, with unresolved D. The germline V and J ends were trimmed by 6 bases and 13 bases, with 15 bases remaining between them. The CDR3 contains 10 residues. Germline-derived CDR1 and CDR2 are DFQATT and SNEGSKA (reference sequence). The CDR3 loop is CSALGYERYF. The CDR3 DNA reads TGCAGTGCCTTAGGGTACGAGCGGTACTTC.

The rearrangement uses TRBV7-8 and TRBJ1-2; D unclear. The CDR3 runs 14 residues. V lost 1 base to trimming and J lost 4 bases, with 10 bases between them. CDR1 is SGHVS and CDR2 is FQNEAQ in the germline V gene. The CDR3 nucleotides read TGTGCCAGCAGCTTAGGCCCCGGACCCTATGGCTACACCTTC. Protein sequence: CASSLGPGPYGYTF.

This clone was found once. The chain has TRBV7-8 and TRBJ2-5; D may be TRBD1 (6 bases). The V end was cut by 4 bases, the J end by 2 bases, with 11 bases between. The CDR3 is made up of 14 amino acids. Germline V gives CDR1 SGHVS, CDR2 FQNEAQ. DNA of the CDR3: TGTGCCAGCAGCTCGGGACACGAGCAAGAGACCCAGTACTTC. This encodes CASSSGHEQETQYF. Full variable domain (remainder filled in from reference TRBV7-8 and TRBJ2-5): GAGVSQSPRYKVAKRGQDVALRCDPISGHVSLFWYQQALGQGPEFLTYFQNEAQLDKSGLPSDRFFAERPEGSVSTLKIQRTQQEDSAVYLCASSSGHEQETQYFGPGTRLLVL.

This chain joins TRBV4-1 and TRBJ2-2; 12 bases agree with TRBD2. This CDR3 region has 16 residues. The trim removed 0 bases at V and 6 bases at J, leaving 2 bases unmatched. CDR1 is MGHRA, CDR2 YSYEKL, per germline. Written as DNA, the CDR3 is TGCGCCAGCAGCCAAGAACTAGCGGGAGGCCCCGGGGAGCTGTTTTTT. It is translated as CASSQELAGGPGELFF.